This T cell receptor (beta chain) was recorded in a study of T cells in Graves' hyperthyroidism and ophthalmopathy. Researchers amplified the TCR beta CDR3 regions from RNA transcripts. The primer set for the first-round RT-PCR of the TCR CDR3 was HTBI. TCRdb re-analysed the multiplex PCR reads in MiXCR, keeping a single row per CDR3 protein. This sample carries about 570,000 distinct CDR3 sequences, roughly 46% of them seen once, and the ten largest clones take around a fifth. In this sample, this clonotype turned up once. This may stem from a read error, because a much larger clone lies one nucleotide away. Germline loops: CDR1 MNHEY, CDR2 SVGAGI. The CDR3 consists of 17 residues. V was pared by 6 bases and J by 2 bases, with 10 bases of the junction left unmatched.

The rearrangement uses TRBV6-5 and TRBJ1-3, with 10 bases matching TRBD1. The TCR comes from an adult woman with Graves' disease, either hyperthyroidism or ophthalmopathy (not recorded which). Sequencing was done on a sample of peripheral blood or thyroid tissue (not recorded which). The CDR3, as DNA: TGTGCCAGCAGAGGTACCGGGACAGGGGCTCCTGGAAACACCATATATTTT. Protein product: CASRGTGTGAPGNTIYF.